Presented here are 7 T cell receptor beta chains from one specimen sequenced in a study of blood T cells in healthy people across ages. Sample-barcoded 5' priming and a J-beta primer mix drove a second PCR of roughly 6 to 12 cycles. TCRdb re-called the 5' RACE reads with MiXCR, one entry per CDR3 protein. This sample yields almost 1 million distinct CDR3 sequences, of which roughly 47% are seen a single time; over 20% belongs to the top ten. The sequencing input was blood. The receptor source for this set is a woman aged 60-75 years in good health.

The chain employs TRBV27 and TRBJ1-2; D unclear. Trimming left V 6 bases short and J 2 bases short, with 10 bases between. The CDR3 contains 13 residues. Germline CDR1 reads MNHEY; CDR2 reads SMNVEV (reference sequence). The CDR3, as DNA: TGTGCCAGCAGATCCACTCAGAACTATGGCTACACCTTC. It encodes CASRSTQNYGYTF.

V is TRBV27 and J is TRBJ2-7; 11 bases are a match to TRBD2. CDR3 length: 15 amino acids. The V gene end was trimmed by 6 bases and the J gene end by 2 bases; junction bases not matched to a gene: 6. Germline V lookup: CDR1 MNHEY, CDR2 SMNVEV (reference sequence). As DNA, the CDR3 is TGTGCCAGCAGAAGCGGGACTAGCGGAACCTACGAGCAGTACTTC. Its protein is CASRSGTSGTYEQYF.

This clonotype was seen ten or more times. This chain uses TRBV29-1 with TRBJ2-1; D gene uncertain. The CDR3 totals 12 residues. Trimming took off 4 bases at V and 5 bases at J, with 9 bases between the two ends. Germline V CDR1 and CDR2: SQVTM, ANQGSEA. The CDR3 nucleotides read TGCAGCGTTGGTCGTCTTAACAATGAGCAGTTCTTC. Translation gives CSVGRLNNEQFF.

The rearrangement joins TRBV4-3 to TRBJ2-1; 11 bases fit TRBD2. The CDR3 covers 20 residues. V lost 1 base to trimming and J lost 4 bases; unmatched junction nucleotides: 15. Looked up from germline, CDR1 is LGHNA and CDR2 is YSLEER. The CDR3 coding sequence is TGCGCCAGCAGCCAAGGTCAAGGGGCCGAGGGACTAGCGGATTACAATGAGCAGTTCTTC. As protein: CASSQGQGAEGLADYNEQFF.

This clonotype was seen more than once but under ten times. The chain recombines TRBV6-1 with TRBJ2-5, with D uncertain. Germline CDR1 MNHNS, CDR2 SASEGT. The CDR3 totals 11 residues. V was pared by 5 bases and J by 11 bases, with 12 bases between. The CDR3 region is CASSSLKEQYF. In DNA, the CDR3 is TGTGCCAGCAGTTCCTTGAAGGAGCAGTACTTC.

The gene calls are TRBV10-3 and TRBJ1-2, with D uncertain. Germline values: CDR1 ENHRY, CDR2 SYGVKD. The CDR3 sequence is 12 residues long. Trimming stripped 0 bases from V and 6 bases from J, with 5 bases between. The CDR3 loop is CAISESVDGYTF. As DNA, the CDR3 is TGTGCCATCAGTGAGTCGGTTGATGGCTACACCTTC.

The chain uses TRBV3-1 and TRBJ2-7; no definite D call. Gene TRBJ2-5 matches the end of the DNA better, so the J call may be wrong. The CDR3 is made up of 12 amino acids. Per germline, CDR1 LGHDT and CDR2 YNNKEL (reference sequence). In DNA form, the CDR3 reads TGTGCCAGCAGCCAACAACCTGGGACCCAGTACTTC. The encoded protein is CASSQQPGTQYF.